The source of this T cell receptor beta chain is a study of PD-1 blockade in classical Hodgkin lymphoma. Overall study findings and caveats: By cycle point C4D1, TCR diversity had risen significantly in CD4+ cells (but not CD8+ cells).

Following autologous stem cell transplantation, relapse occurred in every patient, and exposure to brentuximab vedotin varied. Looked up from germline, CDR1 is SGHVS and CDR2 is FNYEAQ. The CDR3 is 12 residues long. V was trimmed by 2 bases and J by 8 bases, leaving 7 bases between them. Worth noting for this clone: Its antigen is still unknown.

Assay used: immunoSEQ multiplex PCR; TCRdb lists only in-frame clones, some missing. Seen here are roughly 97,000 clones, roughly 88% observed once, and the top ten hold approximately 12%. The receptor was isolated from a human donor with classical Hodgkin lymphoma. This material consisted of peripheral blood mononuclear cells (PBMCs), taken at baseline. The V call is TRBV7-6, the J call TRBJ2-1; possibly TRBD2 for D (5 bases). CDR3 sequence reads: CASSLTGDEQFF. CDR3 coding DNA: TGTGCCAGCAGCTTAACCGGGGATGAGCAGTTCTTC.